This entry lists 6 T cell receptor beta chains sequenced from one sample in a study of blood T cell repertoires in COVID-19. Data came from immunoSEQ multiplex PCR; TCRdb stores just in-frame clones and leaves some out. The table has 150,000 to 180,000 clones, 75% to 85% seen once; the top ten hold about an eighth. Specimen: peripheral blood. All receptors derive from a woman in her fifties or sixties with COVID-19, enrolled during active disease.

The chain recombines TRBV5-1 with TRBJ2-3; D remains ambiguous. Germline-derived CDR1 and CDR2 are SGHRS and YFSETQ. This CDR3 has 14 residues. Trimming cost V 0 bases and J 0 bases, with 5 bases left between them. The chain's CDR3 is CASSLGSSTDTQYF. For the CDR3, the DNA is TGCGCCAGCAGCTTGGGGAGTAGCACAGATACGCAGTATTTT.

The chain carries TRBV19 and TRBJ1-2; D gene unclear. V lost 6 bases and J 8 bases, leaving 19 bases between the germline ends. Per the germline V gene, CDR1 is LNHDA and CDR2 is SQIVND (reference sequence). The CDR3 is made up of 14 amino acids. This chain's CDR3 is CASRLGLSPGGYTF. CDR3 coding DNA: TGTGCCAGTAGATTAGGACTCTCTCCGGGGGGCTACACCTTC. Supplemented by reference TRBV19 and TRBJ1-2, the full variable domain reads DGGITQSPKYLFRKEGQNVTLSCEQNLNHDAMYWYRQDPGQGLRLIYYSQIVNDFQKGDIAEGYSVSREKKESFPLTVTSAQKNPTAFYLCASRLGLSPGGYTFGSGTRLTVV.

J is TRBJ1-3 and V is TRBV5-4; D possibly corresponds to TRBD1 (5 bases). Germline V gene data show CDR1 as SGHNT and CDR2 as YYREEE (reference sequence). Trimming removed 3 bases at V and 6 bases at J, with 10 bases between. The CDR3 spans 13 residues. This CDR3 reads CASSSDRANTIYF. CDR3 DNA: TGTGCCAGCAGCTCCGACAGAGCAAACACCATATATTTT.

The table lists this clone with a count of one. The chain has TRBV3-1 (or the pseudogene TRBV3-2) and TRBJ1-3, with unresolved D. Germline lookup yields CDR1 LGHDT and CDR2 YNNKEL (reference sequence). The CDR3 is made up of 14 amino acids. V lost 3 bases, J lost 6 bases, and 12 bases lay in between. The DNA for the CDR3 is TGTGCCAGCAGCCACAGAACCCCTTTAAACACCATATATTTT. This gives the protein CASSHRTPLNTIYF.

V is TRBV7-9 and J is TRBJ1-1, with D possibly matching TRBD1 (5 bases). The V and J ends lost 3 bases and 11 bases respectively, with 10 bases between them. The CDR3 covers 11 residues. Germline V CDR1 and CDR2: SEHNR, FQNEAQ (reference sequence). The CDR3 loop reads CASSLAGQAFF. For the CDR3, the DNA is TGTGCCAGCAGCTTGGCAGGGCAGGCTTTCTTT.

This clone was detected once. This chain joins TRBV18 and TRBJ2-1, with 9 nucleotides matching TRBD1. This CDR3 contains 15 residues. V shed 3 bases, J shed 6 bases, and the junction held 6 bases outside the gene matches. Germline CDR1 KGHSH, CDR2 LQKENI. In nucleotides, the CDR3 is TGTGCCAGCTCACCGCGGGACAGGGTTTCCAATGAGCAGTTCTTC. Translated, it gives CASSPRDRVSNEQFF.